The rows below give T cell receptor beta chains drawn from one sample of a study of blood T cell repertoires in COVID-19. The method was immunoSEQ multiplex PCR; TCRdb's version includes in-frame clones alone and lacks a portion of them. The sample includes about 56,000 clones, roughly 90% of them seen just once. Sequences were obtained from peripheral blood. The receptors here all came from a human donor in a cohort sampled during active COVID-19. The CDR3 runs from the conserved cysteine through the conserved F or W. The D gene is left open where the match is weak. Only part of the rows carry a size: once, few, many, or a class if the clone is expanded.

cdr3_length: 15
d_call: TRBD1
clone_size: -
v_call: TRBV3-1/TRBV3-2
j_call: TRBJ2-3
cdr3_nt: TGTGCCAGCAGCCAGACAGGGCGTGGGACAGATACGCAGTATTTT
cdr3_aa: CASSQTGRGTDTQYF

cdr3_length: 15
d_call: TRBD2
clone_size: once
v_call: TRBV5-1
j_call: TRBJ2-3
cdr3_nt: TGCGCCAGCTCGGACGGGGGGCCTAGCGGGGATACGCAGTATTTT
cdr3_aa: CASSDGGPSGDTQYF

cdr3_length: 14
d_call: TRBD1
clone_size: once
v_call: TRBV27
j_call: TRBJ2-7
cdr3_nt: TGTGCCAGTGCGAGGGACAGGGTGGCCTACGAGCAGTACTTC
cdr3_aa: CASARDRVAYEQYF

cdr3_length: 15
d_call: -
clone_size: -
v_call: TRBV2
j_call: TRBJ2-2
cdr3_nt: TGTGCCAGCACGGGTAGGGGCCTTCCCACCGGGGAGCTGTTTTTT
cdr3_aa: CASTGRGLPTGELFF

cdr3_length: 16
d_call: TRBD2
clone_size: -
v_call: TRBV5-8
j_call: TRBJ2-5
cdr3_nt: TGTGCCAGCAGCCAAGGGACTAGCGGGGGGCAGGAGACCCAGTACTTC
cdr3_aa: CASSQGTSGGQETQYF

cdr3_length: 17
d_call: -
clone_size: -
v_call: TRBV18
j_call: TRBJ2-2
cdr3_nt: TGTGCCAGCTCACCCTTGGCCCTAACAGGATTCGCCGGGGAGCTGTTTTTT
cdr3_aa: CASSPLALTGFAGELFF

cdr3_length: 17
d_call: TRBD2
clone_size: -
v_call: TRBV5-4
j_call: TRBJ2-3
cdr3_nt: TGTGCCAGCAGCTTCGGGGGGAACTCCGCGGGTCAGGATACGCAGTATTTT
cdr3_aa: CASSFGGNSAGQDTQYF

cdr3_length: 13
d_call: -
clone_size: -
v_call: TRBV4-1
j_call: TRBJ2-5
cdr3_nt: TGCGCCAGCAGCCAGGACAGCACTGGGACCCAGTACTTC
cdr3_aa: CASSQDSTGTQYF

cdr3_length: 15
d_call: -
clone_size: -
v_call: TRBV7-8
j_call: TRBJ2-7
cdr3_nt: TGTGCCAGCAGCTTGGTCCGGGGGAGCTCCTACGAGCAGTACTTC
cdr3_aa: CASSLVRGSSYEQYF

cdr3_length: 15
d_call: -
clone_size: -
v_call: TRBV6-2/TRBV6-3
j_call: TRBJ1-1
cdr3_nt: TGTGCCAGCAGTTACCATGGCAGGATCAACACTGAAGCTTTCTTT
cdr3_aa: CASSYHGRINTEAFF

cdr3_length: 17
d_call: TRBD1
clone_size: -
v_call: TRBV11-2
j_call: TRBJ1-2
cdr3_nt: TGTGCCAGCAGTCGAAAACCGGGACAGGGGAGCTTCTATGGCTACACCTTC
cdr3_aa: CASSRKPGQGSFYGYTF

cdr3_length: 15
d_call: TRBD1
clone_size: few
v_call: TRBV30
j_call: TRBJ2-1
cdr3_nt: TGTGCCTGGAGTCCGGACAGGTTAGTGGGAAATGAGCAGTTCTTC
cdr3_aa: CAWSPDRLVGNEQFF

cdr3_length: 14
d_call: TRBD2
clone_size: once
v_call: TRBV6-4
j_call: TRBJ2-3
cdr3_nt: TGTGCCAGCAGCCGCGGGGGGGCGGCAGATACGCAGTATTTT
cdr3_aa: CASSRGGAADTQYF

cdr3_length: 15
d_call: -
clone_size: -
v_call: TRBV11-2
j_call: TRBJ2-5
cdr3_nt: TGTGCCAGCAGCTTAGAAACGACAGCTCAAGAGACCCAGTACTTC
cdr3_aa: CASSLETTAQETQYF

cdr3_length: 17
d_call: TRBD2
clone_size: -
v_call: TRBV15
j_call: TRBJ2-3
cdr3_nt: TGTGCCACCAGCAGAGAACCTAGCGGGGGGCTCACAGATACGCAGTATTTT
cdr3_aa: CATSREPSGGLTDTQYF

cdr3_length: 15
d_call: -
clone_size: -
v_call: TRBV7-8
j_call: TRBJ2-1
cdr3_nt: TGTGCCAGCAGCTTAGCTCTGGAAACAGAAATTGAGCAGTTCTTC
cdr3_aa: CASSLALETEIEQFF

cdr3_length: 13
d_call: -
clone_size: -
v_call: TRBV12-3/TRBV12-4
j_call: TRBJ2-7
cdr3_nt: TGTGCCAGCCGCCGGGTCGAGGGCTACGAGCAGTACTTC
cdr3_aa: CASRRVEGYEQYF

cdr3_length: 16
d_call: TRBD1
clone_size: -
v_call: TRBV5-1
j_call: TRBJ1-6
cdr3_nt: TGCGCCAGCAGCTTGGAAAACAGGGGCCCCAATTCACCCCTCCACTTT
cdr3_aa: CASSLENRGPNSPLHF

cdr3_length: 17
d_call: TRBD2
clone_size: -
v_call: TRBV3-1/TRBV3-2
j_call: TRBJ2-3
cdr3_nt: TGTGCCAGCAGCCACCACGTGAGCGGGGGGGTCACAGATACGCAGTATTTT
cdr3_aa: CASSHHVSGGVTDTQYF

cdr3_length: 14
d_call: -
clone_size: -
v_call: TRBV10-3
j_call: TRBJ2-5
cdr3_nt: TGTGCCATCAGTGAGTCCTCCGGAGCGGAGACCCAGTACTTC
cdr3_aa: CAISESSGAETQYF

cdr3_length: 16
d_call: TRBD1
clone_size: -
v_call: TRBV5-1
j_call: TRBJ2-1
cdr3_nt: TGCGCCAGCAGCTTGGGATCACCGGGACAGACTTATGAGCAGTTCTTC
cdr3_aa: CASSLGSPGQTYEQFF

cdr3_length: 17
d_call: TRBD2
clone_size: -
v_call: TRBV7-2
j_call: TRBJ2-5
cdr3_nt: TGTGCCAGCAGCTCACTGGGACTAGCGGACCGGGGGGAGACCCAGTACTTC
cdr3_aa: CASSSLGLADRGETQYF

cdr3_length: 14
d_call: TRBD1
clone_size: -
v_call: TRBV6-5
j_call: TRBJ1-2
cdr3_nt: TGTGCCAGCAGCGAGGGACAGGGGAGAAGGGGCTACACCTTC
cdr3_aa: CASSEGQGRRGYTF

cdr3_length: 12
d_call: -
clone_size: -
v_call: TRBV5-6
j_call: TRBJ2-7
cdr3_nt: TGTGCCAGCAGCCTCGAGGGCTACGAGCAGTACTTC
cdr3_aa: CASSLEGYEQYF

cdr3_length: 15
d_call: TRBD1
clone_size: -
v_call: TRBV5-4
j_call: TRBJ1-4
cdr3_nt: TGTGCCAGCAGCCTGGGGGGACAGGGTAATGAAAAACTGTTTTTT
cdr3_aa: CASSLGGQGNEKLFF

cdr3_length: 13
d_call: -
clone_size: -
v_call: TRBV7-2
j_call: TRBJ2-5
cdr3_nt: TGTGCCAGCAGCTTCGGGGAAAAAGAGACCCAGTACTTC
cdr3_aa: CASSFGEKETQYF

cdr3_length: 16
d_call: -
clone_size: -
v_call: TRBV7-2
j_call: TRBJ1-4
cdr3_nt: TGTGCCAGCAGCTTAAATCGCGAGGGCCGGAGTGAAAAACTGTTTTTT
cdr3_aa: CASSLNREGRSEKLFF

cdr3_length: 15
d_call: -
clone_size: -
v_call: TRBV6-4
j_call: TRBJ2-7
cdr3_nt: TGTGCCAGCAGCGCCGGCTTGGAGTGGGCCTACGAGCAGTACTTC
cdr3_aa: CASSAGLEWAYEQYF

cdr3_length: 18
d_call: TRBD1
clone_size: -
v_call: TRBV10-1
j_call: TRBJ1-1
cdr3_nt: TGCGCCAGCAGTGAGTCGAGAGGACAGGGGGCGAGGAACACTGAAGCTTTCTTT
cdr3_aa: CASSESRGQGARNTEAFF

cdr3_length: 14
d_call: -
clone_size: -
v_call: TRBV6-5
j_call: TRBJ2-2
cdr3_nt: TGTGCCAGCACCCGTCGGGGGGCGACCGGGGAGCTGTTTTTT
cdr3_aa: CASTRRGATGELFF

cdr3_length: 16
d_call: -
clone_size: few
v_call: TRBV6-5
j_call: TRBJ1-2
cdr3_nt: TGTGCCAGCAGTTACTCGAGAATCGACAGGAACTATGGCTACACCTTC
cdr3_aa: CASSYSRIDRNYGYTF

cdr3_length: 13
d_call: -
clone_size: -
v_call: TRBV7-3
j_call: TRBJ1-2
cdr3_nt: TGTGCCAGCAGCCCCGACAAGAACTATGGCTACACCTTC
cdr3_aa: CASSPDKNYGYTF

cdr3_length: 19
d_call: TRBD1
clone_size: -
v_call: TRBV5-1
j_call: TRBJ1-4
cdr3_nt: TGCGCCAGCAGCTTGGTGCCTGTCGGGACAGCGACAACTAATGAAAAACTGTTTTTT
cdr3_aa: CASSLVPVGTATTNEKLFF

cdr3_length: 16
d_call: -
clone_size: few
v_call: TRBV21-1
j_call: TRBJ2-3
cdr3_nt: -
cdr3_aa: CASSKVARGAPDTQYF

cdr3_length: 17
d_call: TRBD2
clone_size: few
v_call: TRBV11-2
j_call: TRBJ2-7
cdr3_nt: TGTGCCAGCAGCCATTCCGGGGATAAGGGAGGGTCCTACGAGCAGTACTTC
cdr3_aa: CASSHSGDKGGSYEQYF

cdr3_length: 13
d_call: TRBD2
clone_size: -
v_call: TRBV6-5
j_call: TRBJ2-7
cdr3_nt: TGTGCCAGCGGGACTAGAGAACCCTACGAGCAGTACTTC
cdr3_aa: CASGTREPYEQYF

cdr3_length: 15
d_call: TRBD1
clone_size: -
v_call: TRBV18
j_call: TRBJ1-1
cdr3_nt: TGTGCCAGCTCACCAGGGGACAGACTGAACACTGAAGCTTTCTTT
cdr3_aa: CASSPGDRLNTEAFF

cdr3_length: 15
d_call: TRBD1
clone_size: -
v_call: TRBV6-5
j_call: TRBJ1-4
cdr3_nt: TGTGCCAGCAGTTACCAGGGACAGCGTAATGAAAAACTGTTTTTT
cdr3_aa: CASSYQGQRNEKLFF

cdr3_length: 15
d_call: TRBD1
clone_size: -
v_call: TRBV5-1
j_call: TRBJ1-6
cdr3_nt: TGCGCCAGCAGCTTGGGGGACAGGGATAATTCACCCCTCCACTTT
cdr3_aa: CASSLGDRDNSPLHF

cdr3_length: 16
d_call: TRBD1
clone_size: -
v_call: TRBV6-5
j_call: TRBJ1-6
cdr3_nt: TGTGCCAGCAGTTATTATTCCGGGACAGTTTATTCACCCCTCCACTTT
cdr3_aa: CASSYYSGTVYSPLHF

cdr3_length: 13
d_call: -
clone_size: -
v_call: TRBV5-4
j_call: TRBJ2-5
cdr3_nt: TGTGCCAGCAGCTTAAAGTCTCGGGAGACCCAGTACTTC
cdr3_aa: CASSLKSRETQYF

cdr3_length: 14
d_call: TRBD1
clone_size: -
v_call: TRBV5-4
j_call: TRBJ1-6
cdr3_nt: TGTGCCAGCAGCCCTCAGGGGGCGAATTCACCCCTCCACTTT
cdr3_aa: CASSPQGANSPLHF

cdr3_length: 13
d_call: -
clone_size: -
v_call: TRBV7-9
j_call: TRBJ1-1
cdr3_nt: TGTGCCAGCAGCTTAGGGCAGTACACTGAAGCTTTCTTT
cdr3_aa: CASSLGQYTEAFF

cdr3_length: 15
d_call: TRBD1
clone_size: -
v_call: TRBV10-1
j_call: TRBJ1-1
cdr3_nt: TGCGCCAGCAGTGCAGGCGGGACAGGGGTCTCTGAAGCTTTCTTT
cdr3_aa: CASSAGGTGVSEAFF

cdr3_length: 15
d_call: TRBD1
clone_size: -
v_call: TRBV6-2/TRBV6-3
j_call: TRBJ2-1
cdr3_nt: TGTGCCAGCAGTCCCGGGACAGGGGAATCCAATGAGCAGTTCTTC
cdr3_aa: CASSPGTGESNEQFF

cdr3_length: 17
d_call: TRBD1
clone_size: once
v_call: TRBV4-2
j_call: TRBJ1-1
cdr3_nt: TGTGCCAGCAGCCAACCCCTTGTTTTACAGGGGGCTACTGAAGCTTTCTTT
cdr3_aa: CASSQPLVLQGATEAFF

cdr3_length: 17
d_call: TRBD1
clone_size: -
v_call: TRBV7-6
j_call: TRBJ1-3
cdr3_nt: TGTGCCAGCAGCTTAGCTCCTCGTGGGACAGCGGGAAACACCATATATTTT
cdr3_aa: CASSLAPRGTAGNTIYF

cdr3_length: 16
d_call: TRBD1
clone_size: few
v_call: TRBV5-1
j_call: TRBJ1-5
cdr3_nt: TGCGCCAGCAGCCCCGGGACAGGGAATAGCAATCAGCCCCAGCATTTT
cdr3_aa: CASSPGTGNSNQPQHF

cdr3_length: 13
d_call: TRBD1
clone_size: -
v_call: TRBV5-5
j_call: TRBJ1-2
cdr3_nt: TGTGCCAGCAGCTCACCGGACAGGGATGGCTACACCTTC
cdr3_aa: CASSSPDRDGYTF

cdr3_length: 18
d_call: TRBD2
clone_size: -
v_call: TRBV7-9
j_call: TRBJ2-3
cdr3_nt: TGTGCCAGCAGCCGGATAGCGGGGGGCCCGCTAGGCACAGATACGCAGTATTTT
cdr3_aa: CASSRIAGGPLGTDTQYF

cdr3_length: 15
d_call: -
clone_size: -
v_call: TRBV10-3
j_call: TRBJ1-5
cdr3_nt: TGTGCCATCAGTGAGTCTGGGGGCTTGGATCAGCCCCAGCATTTT
cdr3_aa: CAISESGGLDQPQHF

cdr3_length: 16
d_call: TRBD2
clone_size: -
v_call: TRBV7-2
j_call: TRBJ2-4
cdr3_nt: TGTGCCAGCAGTTCACTAGCGGGGGGGCTAGGAAACATTCAGTACTTC
cdr3_aa: CASSSLAGGLGNIQYF

cdr3_length: 12
d_call: TRBD1
clone_size: -
v_call: TRBV30
j_call: TRBJ2-3
cdr3_nt: TGTGCCTGGACATCACAGGGGGTGACGCAGTATTTT
cdr3_aa: CAWTSQGVTQYF

cdr3_length: 17
d_call: TRBD1
clone_size: -
v_call: TRBV4-1
j_call: TRBJ2-2
cdr3_nt: TGCGCCAGCAGCCAACTTTGGACAGGAGGGAACACCGGGGAGCTGTTTTTT
cdr3_aa: CASSQLWTGGNTGELFF